The rows below give T cell receptor beta chains drawn from one sample of a study of PD-1 blockade in classical Hodgkin lymphoma. Here immunoSEQ multiplex PCR was the method, and the copy in TCRdb shows in-frame clones only, minus some. Of roughly 31,000 clones detected, roughly 90% appear once; the ten largest clones hold around 0.33%. The sequenced sample was CD4+ T cells from blood. These receptors came from a human donor with classical Hodgkin lymphoma. Both conserved end residues are part of each CDR3. D genes are given only for firm matches. Size is stated for part of the rows, as once, few or many counts, or as a class when the clone is expanded.

>TRBD2|few|TRBJ2-1|TRBV27
CASSAWTSGRDEQFF
TGTGCCAGCAGTGCTTGGACTAGCGGGAGGGATGAGCAGTTCTTC
>TRBD2|.|TRBJ2-4|TRBV30
CAWKGGGLAGEKAKNIQYF
TGTGCCTGGAAGGGTGGGGGCCTAGCGGGAGAGAAAGCCAAAAACATTCAGTACTTC
>TRBD2|.|TRBJ2-7|TRBV27
CATMREGGTGGAFYEQYF
TGTGCCACAATGCGGGAGGGGGGTACGGGAGGTGCGTTCTACGAGCAGTACTTC
>.|.|TRBJ2-6|TRBV7-7
CASSPQRPQSRANVLTF
TGTGCCAGCAGCCCGCAAAGGCCACAAAGTCGGGCCAACGTCCTGACTTTC
>.|.|TRBJ2-5|TRBV27
CASSARTVGETQYF
TGTGCCAGCAGTGCGCGGACAGTAGGGGAGACCCAGTACTTC
>TRBD1|few|TRBJ1-2|TRBV2
CASSYIKGQGYGYTF
TGTGCCAGCAGTTACATTAAGGGACAGGGCTATGGCTACACCTTC
>TRBD1|.|TRBJ2-7|TRBV4-1
CASSQQGQGLYEQYF
TGCGCCAGCAGCCAACAGGGACAGGGCCTCTACGAGCAGTACTTC
>.|.|TRBJ2-7|TRBV5-4
CASSLKGEFYEQYF
TGTGCCAGCAGCTTAAAGGGGGAGTTCTACGAGCAGTACTTC
>TRBD2|.|TRBJ2-1|TRBV2
CASSVLAGVNEQFF
TGTGCCAGCAGTGTACTAGCGGGAGTGAATGAGCAGTTCTTC
>TRBD1|.|TRBJ2-5|TRBV5-1
CASSWGQGQETQYF
TGCGCCAGCAGCTGGGGACAGGGGCAAGAGACCCAGTACTTC
>TRBD1|.|TRBJ1-2|TRBV28
CAAPGQGGGYTF
TGTGCCGCCCCGGGACAGGGTGGGGGCTACACCTTC
>TRBD1|.|TRBJ1-3|TRBV5-1
CASSLDPTGQGRNTIYF
TGCGCCAGCAGCTTGGACCCCACCGGACAGGGTAGAAACACCATATATTTT
>.|.|TRBJ2-3|TRBV18
CASSRGTDTQYF
TGTGCCAGCTCACGCGGCACAGATACGCAGTATTTT
>.|.|TRBJ2-1|TRBV5-4
CASSFSNTGTGTSNEQFF
TGTGCCAGCAGCTTCAGCAACACCGGGACAGGGACTAGCAATGAGCAGTTCTTC
>TRBD2|.|TRBJ2-2|TRBV5-4
CASRKGGLAGANTGELFF
TGTGCCAGCAGAAAGGGGGGACTAGCGGGCGCGAACACCGGGGAGCTGTTTTTT
>TRBD2|.|TRBJ2-5|TRBV6-5
CASSYVTSGKETQYF
TGTGCCAGCAGTTATGTGACTAGCGGGAAAGAGACCCAGTACTTC
>TRBD2|.|TRBJ2-7|TRBV7-8
CASSLRLAGGLIEQYF
TGTGCCAGCAGCTTAAGGTTAGCGGGAGGGCTTATCGAGCAGTACTTC
>TRBD1|.|TRBJ2-1|TRBV5-1
CASSSNRGPTYNEQFF
TGCGCCAGCAGCTCCAACAGGGGGCCGACCTACAATGAGCAGTTCTTC
>.|.|TRBJ2-6|TRBV29-1
CSVSGPRGANVLTF
TGCAGCGTTTCCGGGCCCAGGGGGGCCAACGTCCTGACTTTC
>TRBD1|once|TRBJ1-1|TRBV10-2
CASSRQGNTEAFF
TGCGCCAGCAGTAGACAGGGGAACACTGAAGCTTTCTTT
>TRBD1|.|TRBJ1-1|TRBV19
CASRTTGAPMNTEAFF
TGTGCCAGTAGGACAACAGGGGCCCCAATGAACACTGAAGCTTTCTTT
>.|.|TRBJ2-1|TRBV29-1
CSVAKHGEHNEQFF
TGCAGCGTTGCGAAGCATGGGGAACACAATGAGCAGTTCTTC
>TRBD2|.|TRBJ2-7|TRBV29-1
CSATSGTHDEQYF
TGCAGCGCTACTAGCGGGACCCACGACGAGCAGTACTTC
>.|.|TRBJ2-7|TRBV4-1
CASSQEAGVSYEQYF
TGCGCCAGCAGCCAAGAGGCAGGGGTTTCCTACGAGCAGTACTTC
>TRBD1|.|TRBJ2-5|TRBV18
CASSPPASGGRETQYF
TGTGCCAGCTCACCACCGGCGTCAGGGGGCAGAGAGACCCAGTACTTC
>TRBD2|few|TRBJ2-7|TRBV19
CASMPSGSYEQYF
TGTGCCAGTATGCCTAGCGGCTCCTACGAGCAGTACTTC
>.|.|TRBJ1-4|TRBV11-2
CASSTQTTNEKLFF
TGTGCCAGCAGCACCCAAACAACTAATGAAAAACTGTTTTTT
>.|.|TRBJ2-4|TRBV28
CASSLGRAFSLNIQYF
TGTGCCAGCAGTTTAGGTCGGGCCTTTAGCTTGAACATTCAGTACTTC
>.|.|TRBJ1-4|TRBV28
CASSFLGGADEKLFF
TGTGCCAGCAGTTTCCTGGGGGGGGCGGATGAAAAACTGTTTTTT
>TRBD1|.|TRBJ2-5|TRBV7-6
CASRKDRGLGETQYF
TGTGCCAGCAGAAAGGACAGGGGGCTAGGGGAGACCCAGTACTTC
>TRBD1|.|TRBJ2-5|TRBV7-2
CASSQRDRPGIGAQYF
TGTGCCAGCAGCCAACGGGACAGGCCAGGGATAGGGGCCCAGTACTTC
>TRBD2|once|TRBJ2-7|TRBV28
CASSKSGLKIYTYEQYF
TGTGCCAGCAGTAAATCGGGACTAAAAATTTACACCTACGAGCAGTACTTC
>.|.|TRBJ1-1|TRBV7-8
CTSSLAGHFTEAFF
TGTACCAGCAGCTTAGCCGGACACTTCACTGAAGCTTTCTTT
>.|.|TRBJ2-3|TRBV9
CASSVGEGNTDTQYF
TGTGCCAGCAGCGTAGGAGAGGGTAACACAGATACGCAGTATTTT
>TRBD2|.|TRBJ2-5|TRBV7-9
CASSLGEGVETQYF
TGTGCCAGCAGCTTAGGGGAGGGCGTCGAGACCCAGTACTTC
>.|once|TRBJ1-5|TRBV2
CASRGDFLGNQPQHF
TGTGCCAGCAGGGGCGACTTTTTGGGCAATCAGCCCCAGCATTTT
>TRBD2|.|TRBJ2-1|TRBV7-8
CASKPGLAGYEQFF
TGTGCCAGCAAACCGGGACTAGCGGGATATGAGCAGTTCTTC
>.|.|TRBJ1-1|TRBV5-1
CASSVTDNTEAFF
TGCGCCAGCAGCGTGACAGATAACACTGAAGCTTTCTTT
>TRBD2|.|TRBJ2-7|TRBV15
CATSSLTSGRVEQYF
TGTGCCACCAGCAGCCTGACTAGCGGGAGGGTTGAGCAGTACTTC
>.|.|TRBJ1-4|TRBV5-8
CASSLYRGSRREKLFF
TGTGCCAGCAGCCTCTACCGGGGAAGTAGACGCGAAAAACTGTTTTTT
>.|.|TRBJ1-2|TRBV29-1
CSVSPGWGWGYTF
TGCAGCGTTAGCCCGGGTTGGGGTTGGGGCTACACCTTC
>.|.|TRBJ2-2|TRBV28
CASTGLSELFF
TGTGCCAGTACAGGTCTCTCGGAGCTGTTTTTT
>.|.|TRBJ2-7|TRBV27
CASSLTGLEGQYF
TGTGCCAGCAGTTTAACTGGACTGGAGGGGCAGTACTTC
>.|.|TRBJ2-5|TRBV5-1
CASSLWDNQETQYF
TGCGCCAGCAGCTTGTGGGACAACCAAGAGACCCAGTACTTC
>.|.|TRBJ2-7|TRBV7-2
CATAVTGGSGYEQYF
TGTGCCACCGCCGTGACTGGGGGTTCAGGATACGAGCAGTACTTC
>.|.|TRBJ2-5|TRBV7-2
CASSQGGGRETQYF
TGTGCCAGCAGCCAGGGGGGGGGCCGAGAGACCCAGTACTTC
>TRBD2|.|TRBJ2-3|TRBV9
CASSTSGVEQDTQYF
TGTGCCAGCAGCACTAGCGGGGTGGAACAAGATACGCAGTATTTT
>TRBD2|.|TRBJ2-1|TRBV12-5
CASGLAFSGTSNEQFF
TGTGCTAGTGGTTTGGCCTTTAGCGGGACGAGCAATGAGCAGTTCTTC
>TRBD1|.|TRBJ2-5|TRBV19
CASSVTGGAETQYF
TGTGCCAGTAGTGTGACAGGGGGAGCAGAGACCCAGTACTTC
>.|.|TRBJ1-2|TRBV11-2
CASSLQRRGYTF
TGTGCCAGCAGCTTACAACGACGGGGCTACACCTTC
>TRBD1|.|TRBJ2-3|TRBV4-1
CASSRTPGTGTDTQYF
TGCGCCAGCAGCCGAACCCCCGGGACAGGCACAGATACGCAGTATTTT
>.|.|TRBJ1-5|TRBV27
CASSFEGTNQPQHF
TGTGCCAGCAGTTTTGAGGGAACCAATCAGCCCCAGCATTTT